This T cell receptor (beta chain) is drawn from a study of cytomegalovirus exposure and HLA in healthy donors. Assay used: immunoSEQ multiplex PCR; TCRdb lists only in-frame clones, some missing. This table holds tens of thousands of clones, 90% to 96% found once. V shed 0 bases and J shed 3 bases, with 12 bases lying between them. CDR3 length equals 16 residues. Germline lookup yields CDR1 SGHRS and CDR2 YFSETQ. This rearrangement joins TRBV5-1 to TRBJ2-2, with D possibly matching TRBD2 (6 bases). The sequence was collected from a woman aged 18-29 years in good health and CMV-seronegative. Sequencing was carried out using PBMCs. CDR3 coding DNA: TGCGCCAGCAGCTTGGGAGCCGGAGGGCACACCGGGGAGCTGTTTTTT. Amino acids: CASSLGAGGHTGELFF. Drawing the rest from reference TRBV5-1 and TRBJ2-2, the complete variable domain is KAGVTQTPRYLIKTRGQQVTLSCSPISGHRSVSWYQQTPGQGLQFLFEYFSETQRNKGNFPGRFSGRQFSNSRSEMNVSTLELGDSALYLCASSLGAGGHTGELFFGEGSRLTVL.